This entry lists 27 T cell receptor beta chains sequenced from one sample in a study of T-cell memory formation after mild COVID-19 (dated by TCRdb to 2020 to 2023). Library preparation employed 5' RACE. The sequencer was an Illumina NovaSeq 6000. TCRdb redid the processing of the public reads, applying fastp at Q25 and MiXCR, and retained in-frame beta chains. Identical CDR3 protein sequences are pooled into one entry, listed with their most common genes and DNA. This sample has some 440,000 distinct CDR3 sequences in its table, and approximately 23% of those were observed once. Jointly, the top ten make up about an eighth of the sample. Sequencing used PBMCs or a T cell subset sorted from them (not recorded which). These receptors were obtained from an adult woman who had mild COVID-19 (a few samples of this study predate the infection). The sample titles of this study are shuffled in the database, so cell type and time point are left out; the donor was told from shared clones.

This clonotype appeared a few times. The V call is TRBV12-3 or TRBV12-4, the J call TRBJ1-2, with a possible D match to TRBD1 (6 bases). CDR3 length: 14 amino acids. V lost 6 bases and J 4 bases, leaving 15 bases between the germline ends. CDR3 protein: CASRLRGAGYGYTF. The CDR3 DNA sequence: TGTGCCAGCAGACTAAGGGGGGCTGGCTATGGCTACACCTTC.

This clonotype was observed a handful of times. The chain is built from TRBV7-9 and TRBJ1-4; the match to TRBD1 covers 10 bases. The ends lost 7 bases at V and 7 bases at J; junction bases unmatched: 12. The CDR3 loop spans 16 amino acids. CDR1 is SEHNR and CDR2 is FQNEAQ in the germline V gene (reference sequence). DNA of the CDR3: TGTGCCAGCACCCTCGAGGGGGGACAGGGGACTGAAAAACTGTTTTTT. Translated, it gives CASTLEGGQGTEKLFF.

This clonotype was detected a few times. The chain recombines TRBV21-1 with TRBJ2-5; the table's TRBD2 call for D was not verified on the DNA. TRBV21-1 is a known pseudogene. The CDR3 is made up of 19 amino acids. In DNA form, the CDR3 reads TGTGCCAGCAGCAAAGTCGGGATACAGGAGGGGGACCATCAAGAGACCCAGTACTTC. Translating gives CASSKVGIQEGDHQETQYF.

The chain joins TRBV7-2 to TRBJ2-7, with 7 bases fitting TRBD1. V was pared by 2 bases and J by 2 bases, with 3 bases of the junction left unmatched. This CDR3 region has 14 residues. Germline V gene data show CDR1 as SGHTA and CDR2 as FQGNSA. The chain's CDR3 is CASSLRTGPYEQYF. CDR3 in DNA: TGTGCCAGCAGCTTACGGACAGGACCCTACGAGCAGTACTTC.

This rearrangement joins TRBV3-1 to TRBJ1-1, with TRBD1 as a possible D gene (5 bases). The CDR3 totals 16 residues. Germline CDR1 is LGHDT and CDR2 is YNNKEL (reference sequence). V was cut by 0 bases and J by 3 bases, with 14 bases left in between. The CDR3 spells CASSQDLNRRYTEAFF. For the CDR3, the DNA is TGTGCCAGCAGCCAAGATCTAAACAGGCGATACACTGAAGCTTTCTTT.

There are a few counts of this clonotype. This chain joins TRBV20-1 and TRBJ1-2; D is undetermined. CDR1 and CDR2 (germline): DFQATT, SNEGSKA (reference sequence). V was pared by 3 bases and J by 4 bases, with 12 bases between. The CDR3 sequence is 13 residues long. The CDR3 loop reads CSASPKAGYGYTF. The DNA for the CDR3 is TGCAGTGCTAGTCCGAAAGCGGGCTATGGCTACACCTTC.

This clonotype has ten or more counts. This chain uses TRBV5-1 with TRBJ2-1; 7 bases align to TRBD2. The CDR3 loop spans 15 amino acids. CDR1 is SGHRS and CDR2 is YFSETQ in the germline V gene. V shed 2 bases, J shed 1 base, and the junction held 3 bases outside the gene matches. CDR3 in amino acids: CASSFGGSSYNEQFF. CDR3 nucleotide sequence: TGCGCCAGCAGCTTCGGCGGGAGTTCCTACAATGAGCAGTTCTTC.

The CDR3 loop is CASSAGVASYNEQFF. The CDR3 nucleotides read TGTGCCAGCAGTGCAGGGGTAGCCTCCTACAATGAGCAGTTCTTC. V and J are TRBV2 and TRBJ2-1; D is possibly TRBD1 (6 bases). Germline assignment: CDR1 SNHLY and CDR2 FYNNEI. Trimming pared 4 bases from V and 0 bases from J, leaving 10 bases between. CDR3 size: 15 residues.

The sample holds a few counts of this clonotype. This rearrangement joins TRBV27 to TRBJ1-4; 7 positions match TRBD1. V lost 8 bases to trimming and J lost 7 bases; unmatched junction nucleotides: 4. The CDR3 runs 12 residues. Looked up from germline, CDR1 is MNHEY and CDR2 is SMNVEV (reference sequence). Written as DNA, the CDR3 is TGTGCCAGCTCCAGGGACAGTGAAAAACTGTTTTTT. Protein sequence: CASSRDSEKLFF.

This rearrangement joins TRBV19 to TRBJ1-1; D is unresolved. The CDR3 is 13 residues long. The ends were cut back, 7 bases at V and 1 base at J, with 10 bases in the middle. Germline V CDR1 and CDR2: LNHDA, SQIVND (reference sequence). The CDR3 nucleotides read TGTGCCAGTAAGGAGGGCCCGAACACTGAAGCTTTCTTT. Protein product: CASKEGPNTEAFF.

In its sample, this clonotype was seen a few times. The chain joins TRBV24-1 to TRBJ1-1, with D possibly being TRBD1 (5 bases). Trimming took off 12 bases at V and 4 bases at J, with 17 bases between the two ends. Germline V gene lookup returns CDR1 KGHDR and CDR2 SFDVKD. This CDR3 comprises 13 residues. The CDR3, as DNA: TGTGCCCTCCGGGTGAGGCAGGGCACTGAAGCTTTCTTT. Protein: CALRVRQGTEAFF.

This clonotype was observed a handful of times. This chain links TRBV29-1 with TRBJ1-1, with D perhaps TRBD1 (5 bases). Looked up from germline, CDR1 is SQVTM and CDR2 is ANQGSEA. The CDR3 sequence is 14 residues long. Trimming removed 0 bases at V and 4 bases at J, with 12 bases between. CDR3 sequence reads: CSVEDLGGTTEAFF. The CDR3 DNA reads TGCAGCGTTGAAGATCTGGGAGGGACCACTGAAGCTTTCTTT.

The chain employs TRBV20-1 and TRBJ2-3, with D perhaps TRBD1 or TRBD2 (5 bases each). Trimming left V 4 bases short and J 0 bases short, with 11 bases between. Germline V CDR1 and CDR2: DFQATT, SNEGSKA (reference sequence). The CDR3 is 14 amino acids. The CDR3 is CSATRGSSTDTQYF. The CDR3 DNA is TGCAGTGCTACGAGGGGCTCTAGCACAGATACGCAGTATTTT.

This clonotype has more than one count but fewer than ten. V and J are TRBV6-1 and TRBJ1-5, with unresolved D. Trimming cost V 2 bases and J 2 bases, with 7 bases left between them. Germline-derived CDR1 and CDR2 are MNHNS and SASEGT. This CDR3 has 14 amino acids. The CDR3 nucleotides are TGTGCCAGCAGTGAACGGAGGGGCAATCAGCCCCAGCATTTT. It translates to CASSERRGNQPQHF.

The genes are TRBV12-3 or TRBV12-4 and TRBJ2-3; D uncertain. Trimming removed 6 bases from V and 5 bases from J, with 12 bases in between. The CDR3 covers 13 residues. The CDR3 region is CASSLSWRDTQYF. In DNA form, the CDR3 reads TGTGCCAGCAGCCTAAGTTGGAGAGATACGCAGTATTTT.

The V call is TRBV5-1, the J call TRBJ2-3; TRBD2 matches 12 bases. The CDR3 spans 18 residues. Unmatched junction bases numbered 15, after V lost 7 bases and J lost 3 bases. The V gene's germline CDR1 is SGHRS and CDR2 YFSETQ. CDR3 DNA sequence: TGCGCCAGCTTCGCGACTAGCGGGAGTGTTTTTGGGACAGATACGCAGTATTTT. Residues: CASFATSGSVFGTDTQYF.

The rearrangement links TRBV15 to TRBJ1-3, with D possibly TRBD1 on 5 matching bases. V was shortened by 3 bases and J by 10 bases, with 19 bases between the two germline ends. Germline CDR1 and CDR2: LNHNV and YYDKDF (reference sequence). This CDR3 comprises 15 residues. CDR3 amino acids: CATSSPPVGEWTIYF. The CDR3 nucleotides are TGTGCCACCAGCAGCCCCCCCGTGGGGGAGTGGACCATATATTTT.

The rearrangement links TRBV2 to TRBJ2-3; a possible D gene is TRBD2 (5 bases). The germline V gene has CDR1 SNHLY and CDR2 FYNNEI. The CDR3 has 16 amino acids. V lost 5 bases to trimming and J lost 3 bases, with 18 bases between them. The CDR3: CASSKDVAGGTDTQYF. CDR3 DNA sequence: TGTGCCAGCAGTAAAGATGTCGCGGGCGGGACAGATACGCAGTATTTT.

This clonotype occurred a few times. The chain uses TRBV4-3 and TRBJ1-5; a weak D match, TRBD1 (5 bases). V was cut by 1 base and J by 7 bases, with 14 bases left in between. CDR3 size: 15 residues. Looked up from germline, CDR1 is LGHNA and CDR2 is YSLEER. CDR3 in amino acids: CASSQGTQGWQPQHF. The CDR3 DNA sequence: TGCGCCAGCAGCCAAGGAACCCAGGGTTGGCAGCCCCAGCATTTT.

CDR3: CASSETPTGSRTEAFF. The CDR3 DNA sequence: TGTGCCAGCAGCGAGACTCCGACAGGGTCGCGGACTGAAGCTTTCTTT. The rearrangement uses TRBV7-6 and TRBJ1-1; TRBD1 aligns across 7 bases. CDR1 and CDR2 (germline): SGHVS, FNYEAQ. The V and J ends lost 5 bases and 5 bases, in that order; junction bases with no gene match: 14. This CDR3 comprises 16 residues.

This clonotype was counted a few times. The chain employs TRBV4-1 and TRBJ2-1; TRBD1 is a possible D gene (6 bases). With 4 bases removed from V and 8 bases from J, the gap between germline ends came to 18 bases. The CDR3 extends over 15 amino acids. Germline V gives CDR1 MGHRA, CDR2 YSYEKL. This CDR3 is CASSPQGYFTDEQFF. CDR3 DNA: TGCGCCAGCAGCCCTCAGGGGTATTTCACTGATGAGCAGTTCTTC.

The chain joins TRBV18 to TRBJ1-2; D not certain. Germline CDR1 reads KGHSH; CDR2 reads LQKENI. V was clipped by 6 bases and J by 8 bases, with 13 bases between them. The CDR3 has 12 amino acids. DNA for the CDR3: TGTGCCAGCTCGCTTGACAAAGGAGGCTACACCTTC. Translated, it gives CASSLDKGGYTF.

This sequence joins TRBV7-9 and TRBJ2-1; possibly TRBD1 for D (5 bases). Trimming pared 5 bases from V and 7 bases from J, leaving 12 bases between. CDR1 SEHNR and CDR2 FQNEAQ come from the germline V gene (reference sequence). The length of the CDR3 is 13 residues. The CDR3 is CASSTQERNEQFF. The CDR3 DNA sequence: TGTGCCAGCAGCACACAGGAAAGAAATGAGCAGTTCTTC.

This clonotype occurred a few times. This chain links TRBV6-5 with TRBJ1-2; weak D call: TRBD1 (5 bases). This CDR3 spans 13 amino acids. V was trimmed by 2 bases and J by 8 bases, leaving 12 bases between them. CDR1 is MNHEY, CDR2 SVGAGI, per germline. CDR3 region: CASSYLPGKGYTF. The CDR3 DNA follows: TGTGCCAGCAGTTACCTCCCAGGGAAAGGCTACACCTTC.

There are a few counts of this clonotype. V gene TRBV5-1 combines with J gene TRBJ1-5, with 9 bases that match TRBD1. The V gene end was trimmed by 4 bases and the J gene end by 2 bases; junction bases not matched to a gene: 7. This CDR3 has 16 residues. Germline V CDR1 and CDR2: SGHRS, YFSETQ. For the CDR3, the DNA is TGCGCCAGCAGCCCGACCGGGACAGGGCGCAATCAGCCCCAGCATTTT. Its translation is CASSPTGTGRNQPQHF.

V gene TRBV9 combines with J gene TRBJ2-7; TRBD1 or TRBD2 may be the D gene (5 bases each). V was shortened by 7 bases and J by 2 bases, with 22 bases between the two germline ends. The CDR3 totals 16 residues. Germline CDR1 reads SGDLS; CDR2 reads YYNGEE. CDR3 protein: CASAPPGNRGAYEQYF. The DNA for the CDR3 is TGTGCCAGCGCCCCCCCCGGGAATAGGGGAGCCTACGAGCAGTACTTC.

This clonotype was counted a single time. The CDR3 DNA reads TGCAGTGCTAGAGAACAAACGGGACCAGCCTACAATGAGCAGTTCTTC. It specifies CSAREQTGPAYNEQFF. The J gene is TRBJ2-1, the V gene TRBV20-1; D may match TRBD1 or TRBD2 (5 bases each). The CDR3 is 16 residues long. V gave up 0 bases and J gave up 2 bases, with 14 bases separating them. The V gene's germline CDR1 is DFQATT and CDR2 SNEGSKA (reference sequence).